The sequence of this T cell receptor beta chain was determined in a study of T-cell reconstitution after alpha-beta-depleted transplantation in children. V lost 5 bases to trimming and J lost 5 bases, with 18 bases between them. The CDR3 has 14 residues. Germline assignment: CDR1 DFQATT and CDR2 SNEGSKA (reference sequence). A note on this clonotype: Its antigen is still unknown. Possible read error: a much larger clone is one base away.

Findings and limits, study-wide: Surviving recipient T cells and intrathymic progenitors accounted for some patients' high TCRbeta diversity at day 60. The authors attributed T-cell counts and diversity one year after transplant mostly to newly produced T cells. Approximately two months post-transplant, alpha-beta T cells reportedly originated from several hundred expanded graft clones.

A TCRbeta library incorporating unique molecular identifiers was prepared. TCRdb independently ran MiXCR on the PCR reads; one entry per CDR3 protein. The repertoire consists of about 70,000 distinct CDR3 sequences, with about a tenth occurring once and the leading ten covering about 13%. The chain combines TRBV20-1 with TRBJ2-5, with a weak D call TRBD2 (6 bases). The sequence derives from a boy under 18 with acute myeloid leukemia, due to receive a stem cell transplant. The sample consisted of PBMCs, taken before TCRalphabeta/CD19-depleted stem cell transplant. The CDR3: CSAHLRGRGETQYF. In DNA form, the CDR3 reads TGCAGTGCTCACCTGCGGGGTCGAGGGGAGACCCAGTACTTC.